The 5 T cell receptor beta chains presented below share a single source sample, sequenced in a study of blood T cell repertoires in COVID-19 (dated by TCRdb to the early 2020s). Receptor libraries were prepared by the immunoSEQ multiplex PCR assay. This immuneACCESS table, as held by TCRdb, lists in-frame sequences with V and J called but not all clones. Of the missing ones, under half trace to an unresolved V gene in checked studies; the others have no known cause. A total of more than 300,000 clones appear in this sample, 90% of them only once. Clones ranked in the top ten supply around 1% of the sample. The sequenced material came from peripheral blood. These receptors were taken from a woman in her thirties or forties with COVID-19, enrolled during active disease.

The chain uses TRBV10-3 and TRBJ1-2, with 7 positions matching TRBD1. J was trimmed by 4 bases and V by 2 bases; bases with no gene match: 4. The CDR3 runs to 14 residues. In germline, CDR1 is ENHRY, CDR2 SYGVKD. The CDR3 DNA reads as TGTGCCATCAGTGAGGACAGGGAGGCCTATGGCTACACCTTC. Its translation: CAISEDREAYGYTF.

Written as DNA, the CDR3 is TGCGCCAGCAGCCCACGCCTAATAAACACTGAAGCTTTCTTT. This translates into CASSPRLINTEAFF. This chain uses TRBV5-1 with TRBJ1-1; D not resolved. V lost 4 bases and J lost 2, with 12 bases in between. CDR1 SGHRS and CDR2 YFSETQ come from the germline V gene. This CDR3 comprises 14 residues.

The CDR3 region is CASTGTANSPLHF. The CDR3, as DNA: TGTGCCAGCACCGGGACAGCGAATTCACCCCTCCACTTT. This sequence joins TRBV6-6 and TRBJ1-6, with TRBD1 matching 7 bases. This CDR3 comprises 13 residues. The V gene's germline CDR1 is MNHNY and CDR2 SVGAGI (reference sequence). Trimming at V came to 7 bases and at J to 7 bases, leaving 4 bases not matched to a gene.

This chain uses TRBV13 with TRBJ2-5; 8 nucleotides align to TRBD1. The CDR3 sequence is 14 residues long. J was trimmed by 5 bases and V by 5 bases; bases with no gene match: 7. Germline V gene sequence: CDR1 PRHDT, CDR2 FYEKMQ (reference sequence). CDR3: CASSTGQVGETQYF. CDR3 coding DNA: TGTGCCAGCAGCACGGGACAGGTCGGGGAGACCCAGTACTTC. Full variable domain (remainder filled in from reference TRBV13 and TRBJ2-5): AAGVIQSPRHLIKEKRETATLKCYPIPRHDTVYWYQQGPGQDPQFLISFYEKMQSDKGSIPDRFSAQQFSDYHSELNMSSLELGDSALYFCASSTGQVGETQYFGPGTRLLVL.

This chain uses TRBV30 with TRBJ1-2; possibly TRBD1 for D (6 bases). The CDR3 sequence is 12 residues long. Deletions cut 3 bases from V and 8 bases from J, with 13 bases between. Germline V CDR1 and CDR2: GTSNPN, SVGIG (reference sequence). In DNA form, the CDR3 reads TGTGCCTGGAGCGAAACAGGGAAGGGCTACACCTTC. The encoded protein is CAWSETGKGYTF.